What follows describes a single TCR beta chain. Each CDR3 protein gets one entry after TCRdb re-called the reads with MiXCR. The data show some 180,000 distinct CDR3 sequences, roughly a sixth seen once. Germline CDR1 SGHTA, CDR2 FQGNSA. The length of the CDR3 is 12 residues. V was pared by 1 base and J by 8 bases, with 6 bases between. The entry originates in a study of T cell repertoires in cytomegalovirus infection. This receptor was taken from a human donor in good health (CMV status not recorded). Some clones in this sample may be carry-over from other donors' samples. Sequenced input: CD8+ T cells from PBMCs. The chain employs TRBV7-2 and TRBJ2-1; D is undetermined. CDR3 coding DNA: TGTGCCAGCAGCTTAGAAGTCTATGAGCAGTTCTTC. Amino acid sequence: CASSLEVYEQFF.